These 9 T cell receptor beta chains share one sample of origin, sequenced in a study of T cells in Graves' hyperthyroidism and ophthalmopathy (dated by TCRdb to about 2019). The library was built by means of multiplex PCR. TCRdb records Illumina HiSeq 2000 as the sequencer. The TCR beta CDR3 regions were amplified from RNA transcripts. The first round of RT-PCR for the TCR CDR3 was performed with the HTBI primer set and the Qiagen OneStep RT-PCR kit. The raw public data were reprocessed by TCRdb itself: fastp quality trimming at Q25, MiXCR clonotype calling, in-frame beta chains only. CDR3 protein sequences are deduplicated, and each keeps its most common genes and DNA. For this sample there are about 460,000 distinct CDR3 sequences; 22% appear just once. 45% to 55% of the sample comes from the top ten. The sequencing input was blood. The receptors here all came from a woman in her 70s with Graves' ophthalmopathy.

The rearrangement joins TRBV5-1 to TRBJ1-2; D is uncertain. This CDR3 has 12 amino acids. Germline V gives CDR1 SGHRS, CDR2 YFSETQ. V was shortened by 0 bases and J by 7 bases, with 7 bases between the two germline ends. The CDR3: CASSLERAGYTF. CDR3 sequence (DNA): TGCGCCAGCAGCTTGGAGCGGGCTGGCTACACCTTC.

This clonotype turned up a few times. The V and J genes are TRBV7-9 and TRBJ1-4; D gene unclear. Germline-derived CDR1 and CDR2 are SEHNR and FQNEAQ (reference sequence). Trimming stripped 5 bases from V and 6 bases from J, with 19 bases between. This CDR3 is 16 amino acids long. The CDR3 reads CASSHLPGEGDEKLFF. The DNA of the CDR3 is TGTGCCAGCAGCCATCTCCCGGGAGAAGGTGATGAAAAACTGTTTTTT.

This clonotype has a handful of counts. V and J are TRBV10-3 and TRBJ2-5, with 8 bases fitting TRBD1. CDR3 size: 15 residues. V lost 0 bases and J lost 4; bases outside the gene matches: 4. Germline V CDR1 and CDR2: ENHRY, SYGVKD. CDR3 amino acids: CAISESGQGGETQYF. For the CDR3, the DNA is TGTGCCATCAGTGAGTCTGGACAGGGCGGAGAGACCCAGTACTTC.

The chain employs TRBV19 and TRBJ1-6, with 7 nucleotides matching TRBD1. The CDR3 runs to 13 residues. Germline values: CDR1 LNHDA, CDR2 SQIVND (reference sequence). Trimming removed 9 bases from V and 10 bases from J; junction bases left unmatched: 9. The CDR3 here is CASRDRGGSPLHF. Here the CDR3 DNA reads TGTGCCAGCCGGGACAGAGGGGGGTCACCCCTCCACTTT.

This clonotype was counted many times. The rearrangement uses TRBV6-1 and TRBJ2-1, with 10 bases that match TRBD2. The CDR3 is made up of 16 amino acids. J gave up 0 bases and V 5 bases, and 4 bases lay outside the gene matches. Germline assignment: CDR1 MNHNS and CDR2 SASEGT. The CDR3 loop is CASSYSSGSSYNEQFF. CDR3 coding DNA: TGTGCCAGCAGTTATTCTAGCGGGAGCTCCTACAATGAGCAGTTCTTC.

In its sample, this clonotype was seen a few times. The chain recombines TRBV28 with TRBJ1-2, with D unresolved. The germline V gene has CDR1 MDHEN and CDR2 SYDVKM. V was cut by 0 bases and J by 1 base, with 6 bases left in between. The CDR3 is 14 residues long. Here the CDR3 DNA reads TGTGCCAGCAGTTTATGGGGTTTTAACTATGGCTACACCTTC. This translates into CASSLWGFNYGYTF.

The rearrangement links TRBV9 to TRBJ1-3, with D hard to call. Germline assignment: CDR1 SGDLS and CDR2 YYNGEE. The CDR3 runs to 15 residues. The V end was cut by 7 bases, the J end by 1 base, with 15 bases between. CDR3 DNA: TGTGCCAGCGGCGACGTGGGCAAATCTGGAAACACCATATATTTT. It translates to CASGDVGKSGNTIYF.

The chain is built from TRBV18 and TRBJ1-1, with a tentative D call TRBD1 (5 bases). V lost 6 bases to trimming and J lost 5 bases, with 7 bases between them. CDR3 size: 11 residues. Per the germline V gene, CDR1 is KGHSH and CDR2 is LQKENI. The CDR3 loop reads CASSRQTEAFF. CDR3 nucleotides: TGTGCCAGCTCCAGACAGACTGAAGCTTTCTTT.

This rearrangement joins TRBV5-1 to TRBJ2-7, with TRBD2 matching over 14 bases. Germline values: CDR1 SGHRS, CDR2 YFSETQ. With V trimmed by 5 bases and J by 2 bases, 18 bases remained unmatched. The CDR3 covers 20 residues. CDR3 sequence reads: CASSLTTGLAGGSTAYEQYF. As DNA, the CDR3 is TGCGCCAGCAGTTTAACAACCGGACTAGCGGGAGGCTCCACTGCCTACGAGCAGTACTTC.